This record concerns one T cell receptor beta chain sequence. Per the germline V gene, CDR1 is GTSNPN and CDR2 is SVGIG (reference sequence). The CDR3 has 12 residues. The data originate from a study of T cell changes during pregnancy in multiple sclerosis. TCRdb keeps only in-frame clones here, not all; method: immunoSEQ multiplex PCR. The top ten clones hold 0.8% to 1.3% of a sample with 20,000 to 30,000 clones, roughly 86% of them seen once. The sample was CD4+ T cells from peripheral blood mononuclear cells, taken in the second trimester of pregnancy. The gene calls are TRBV30 and TRBJ2-5; tentatively, D is TRBD1 (6 bases). Judging by the DNA end, TRBJ2-7 fits better; the J call may be wrong. The sequence derives from a female donor in good health, enrolled as a control in a pregnancy study. CDR3 sequence reads: CAWSVQGDEQYF. In DNA form, the CDR3 reads TGTGCCTGGAGTGTACAGGGAGACGAGCAGTACTTC.